This is a list of T cell receptor beta chains from one sample in a study of blood T cell repertoires in COVID-19. TCRdb keeps only in-frame clones here, not all; method: immunoSEQ multiplex PCR. Seen here are 35,000 to 45,000 clones, around 82% observed once, and the top ten hold 30% to 35%. Sequencing was done on a sample of peripheral blood. The receptors were gathered from a woman over 75 with acute or convalescent COVID-19. CDR3s include the opening cysteine and the closing phenylalanine or tryptophan. The D gene is left open where the match is weak. Not every row has a clone size; where given, it reads once, few, many or a size class.

V gene,clone size,D gene,J gene,CDR3 DNA,CDR3 protein
TRBV19,few,TRBD1,TRBJ2-7,TGTGCCAGTAGCCGACAGGGGGGGAGCTACGAGCAGTACTTC,CASSRQGGSYEQYF
TRBV9,NA,TRBD2,TRBJ2-5,TGTGCCAGCAGCGTGGGGACTAGCGGGAACCAAGAGACCCAGTACTTC,CASSVGTSGNQETQYF
TRBV7-2,few,TRBD1,TRBJ1-6,TGTGCCAGCAGGGAACAGGGGGGAGGGTATTCACCCCTCCACTTT,CASREQGGGYSPLHF
TRBV6-5,NA,NA,TRBJ2-5,TGTGCCAGCAGTTACTCGTCCACGGGCCGGGGAGAGACCCAGTACTTC,CASSYSSTGRGETQYF
TRBV9,NA,NA,TRBJ2-3,TGTGCCAGCAGCGTAGCCAGGGGAGATACGCAGTATTTT,CASSVARGDTQYF
TRBV30,NA,TRBD1,TRBJ1-3,TGTGCCTGGAGTCCCGGGACAGAGGGCGTGCGATATTTT,CAWSPGTEGVRYF
TRBV10-3,NA,NA,TRBJ2-1,TGTGCCATCAGTGAGTCATCACTGCCCTACAATGAGCAGTTCTTC,CAISESSLPYNEQFF
TRBV3-1/TRBV3-2,once,TRBD2,TRBJ2-7,TGTGCCAGCAGCCAAGTTCCGGGAGGGCCCTACGAGCAGTACTTC,CASSQVPGGPYEQYF
TRBV6-5,NA,NA,TRBJ1-1,TGTGCCAGCAGAGGAGCAACCTATGAAGCTTTCTTT,CASRGATYEAFF
TRBV6-5,NA,NA,TRBJ2-7,TGTGCCAGCAGTTACCGGTACGAGCAGTACTTC,CASSYRYEQYF
TRBV5-1,NA,TRBD1,TRBJ2-3,TGCGCCAGCAGCCACGGGACAGGCACAGATACGCAGTATTTT,CASSHGTGTDTQYF
TRBV27,NA,TRBD2,TRBJ2-5,TGTGCCAGCAGTTTCCCCCCGGGACTAGCGGATATAACACCTCTTAGTCGTCAAGAGACCCAGTACTTC,CASSFPPGLADITPLSRQETQYF
TRBV5-1,NA,TRBD2,TRBJ2-5,TGCGCCAGCAGCTGGAGCGGGAGGGTGGAAGAGACCCAGTACTTC,CASSWSGRVEETQYF
TRBV15,NA,TRBD1,TRBJ1-1,TGTGCCACCAGCTCAGGACAGGGTGGAGCTTTCTTT,CATSSGQGGAFF
TRBV2,NA,NA,TRBJ1-2,TGTGCCAACAGACCGGACAGTAACTATGGCTACACCTTC,CANRPDSNYGYTF
TRBV19,few,TRBD2,TRBJ2-7,TGTGCCAGTAGTAAATCCGGGACTAGCGGGTCCAGCTACGAGCAGTACTTC,CASSKSGTSGSSYEQYF
TRBV19,few,TRBD1,TRBJ2-5,TGTGCCAGCGCCCAAGCAGGGGGTGGGGAGACCCAGTACTTC,CASAQAGGGETQYF
TRBV11-3,NA,TRBD2,TRBJ2-1,TGTGCCAGCAGCTTTGCATCGGCTAGCGGGCTTGGTGAGCAGTTCTTC,CASSFASASGLGEQFF
TRBV5-6,NA,TRBD1,TRBJ2-3,TGTGCCAGCAGCTTGGAGGGTCCCCGGGGACAGGGTAGAGATACGCAGTATTTT,CASSLEGPRGQGRDTQYF
TRBV5-1,NA,TRBD2,TRBJ2-7,TGCGCCAGCAGCCCCCTCGGGACTAGCGAGAGCTACGAGCAGTACTTC,CASSPLGTSESYEQYF
TRBV15,NA,NA,TRBJ1-1,TGTGCCACCAGCAGAGATTTTATGCAGGCTTTCTTT,CATSRDFMQAFF
TRBV10-3,NA,NA,TRBJ1-1,TGTGCCATCAGTGAGTCGGCGGGCGGGGCTTTCTTT,CAISESAGGAFF
TRBV28,NA,NA,TRBJ1-1,TGTGCCAGCAGTTTGGCGACAGTATCCACTGAAGCTTTCTTT,CASSLATVSTEAFF
TRBV29-1,NA,NA,TRBJ2-1,TGCAGCGTTCGTAGGGGGATGGGTGAGCAGTTCTTC,CSVRRGMGEQFF
TRBV3-1/TRBV3-2,NA,TRBD2,TRBJ2-5,TGTGCCAGCAGCGAACTAGCGGGAGAGACCCAGTACTTC,CASSELAGETQYF
TRBV11-2,NA,NA,TRBJ1-1,TGTGCCAGCAGCCAGGACAGAGCTGAAGCTTTCTTT,CASSQDRAEAFF
TRBV19,NA,NA,TRBJ1-5,TGTGCCAGTGGAGGGATCAATCAGCCCCAGCATTTT,CASGGINQPQHF
TRBV7-2,NA,TRBD1,TRBJ2-7,TGTGCCAGCAGCTCCGGGACAGGATCCTACGAGCAGTACTTC,CASSSGTGSYEQYF
TRBV18,NA,NA,TRBJ1-1,TGTGCCAGCTCACCCGGGGGAGGGACCACTGAAGCTTTCTTT,CASSPGGGTTEAFF
TRBV3-1/TRBV3-2,NA,TRBD2,TRBJ2-6,TGTGCCAGCAGCCAACAGGGACTAGTCCTCACTGGGGCCAACGTCCTGACTTTC,CASSQQGLVLTGANVLTF
TRBV13,NA,NA,TRBJ2-7,TGTGCCAGCAGCTTATACGAGGCAAACCCGCGGTTC,CASSLYEANPRF
TRBV19,NA,NA,TRBJ2-7,TGTGCCAGTAGAGCCAGGGGCCACGAGCAGTACTTC,CASRARGHEQYF
TRBV11-2,once,TRBD2,TRBJ2-3,TGTGCCAGCAGCTTAGATCAGTTTGGGGCGGGAGGGGGCACAGATACGCAGTATTTT,CASSLDQFGAGGGTDTQYF
TRBV28,NA,TRBD2,TRBJ2-1,TGTGCCAGCAGTTCCCGGGTGGGGCTTAGCGGGAGACGAAATGAGCAGTTCTTC,CASSSRVGLSGRRNEQFF
TRBV18,NA,TRBD1,TRBJ2-6,TGTGCCAGCTCATCACAGGGGGCGACTGGGGCCAACGTCCTGACTTTC,CASSSQGATGANVLTF
TRBV2,NA,NA,TRBJ1-6,TGTGCCAGCAGTCCACAGGGATACGATTCACCCCTCCACTTT,CASSPQGYDSPLHF
TRBV10-2,NA,TRBD1,TRBJ2-7,TGCGCCAGCAGATTCGACAGGGGATCGAAGCAGTACTTC,CASRFDRGSKQYF
TRBV19,few,NA,TRBJ2-7,TGTGCCAGTAGTATAGGGCCGGGAAGCTCCTACGAGCAGTACTTC,CASSIGPGSSYEQYF
TRBV24-1,few,TRBD1,TRBJ1-1,TGTGCCACCAGCGCACCGGGACAGGGGTCTGAAGCTTTCTTT,CATSAPGQGSEAFF
TRBV3-1/TRBV3-2,NA,TRBD2,TRBJ2-1,TGTGCCAGCAGCCAAGTAACTCTAGCGGGCTCCAATGAGCAGTTCTTC,CASSQVTLAGSNEQFF
TRBV11-2,NA,TRBD2,TRBJ2-5,TGTGCCAGCAGCTTAGCGGCTAGCGGGGGACAAGAGACCCAGTACTTC,CASSLAASGGQETQYF
TRBV6-2/TRBV6-3,NA,NA,TRBJ1-1,TGTGCCAGCAGTTACACGGAGATACGGGGTGAAGCTTTCTTT,CASSYTEIRGEAFF
TRBV12-3/TRBV12-4,NA,NA,TRBJ2-5,TGTGCCAGCATGACATCGACAGAGACCCAGTACTTC,CASMTSTETQYF
TRBV2,NA,TRBD2,TRBJ2-7,TGTGCCCGCTGTGGGGGGGACCGGGTGGGCTCCTACGAGCAGTACTTC,CARCGGDRVGSYEQYF
TRBV18,NA,TRBD1,TRBJ2-7,TGTGCCAGCGCAACAGGGGTATACGAGCAGTACTTC,CASATGVYEQYF
TRBV4-1,NA,TRBD2,TRBJ2-5,TGCGCCAGCAGCCAAGACCGGACTAGCGAGGAGACCCAGTACTTC,CASSQDRTSEETQYF
TRBV3-1/TRBV3-2,NA,TRBD1,TRBJ1-1,TGTGCCAGCAGCCCCGGGACAGGGGGCTTTGGAGCTTTCTTT,CASSPGTGGFGAFF
TRBV29-1,NA,NA,TRBJ2-5,TGCAGCGTTGAAAGACAGAAAGAGACCCAGTACTTC,CSVERQKETQYF
TRBV5-1,once,NA,TRBJ2-5,TGCGCCAGCAGCTTGGCCGTCGCGGGCCAAGAGACCCAGTACTTC,CASSLAVAGQETQYF
TRBV30,NA,TRBD1,TRBJ2-1,TGTGCCTGGAGTCAAGGGACAGGGACGGCAAATGAGCAGTTCTTC,CAWSQGTGTANEQFF